These 4 T cell receptor beta chains originate from one sample sequenced in a study of tumor and adjacent non-tumor tissue in lung cancer. No cell sorting was done before RNA was extracted from the tissue. A modified ARM-PCR protocol with three rounds of nested PCR amplified TCRbeta. TCRdb ran MiXCR on the multiplex PCR reads and lists one entry per CDR3 protein. Here the sample spans 200,000 or so distinct CDR3 sequences, 60% to 75% being singletons. The specimen sequenced was lung tumor tissue. The receptors were sampled from a man in his fifties or sixties with non-small cell lung cancer.

A word on this clonotype: The conserved closing phenylalanine or tryptophan is absent in this CDR3, likely reflecting a read error. The chain recombines TRBV29-1 with TRBJ1-1; 7 positions agree with TRBD1. Germline V gene lookup returns CDR1 SQVTM and CDR2 ANQGSEA. CDR3 length equals 12 residues. Trimming cost V 7 bases and J 1 base; bases outside gene matches: 3. CDR3 in amino acids: CSGRQGNTEAFL. The CDR3 DNA follows: TGCAGCGGACGACAGGGGAACACTGAAGCTTTCCTT.

This clonotype has at least ten counts. The chain joins TRBV20-1 to TRBJ1-2, with a possible D match to TRBD1 (6 bases). This CDR3 has 13 amino acids. CDR1 is DFQATT, CDR2 SNEGSKA, per germline (reference sequence). V was cut by 3 bases and J by 2 bases, with 10 bases left in between. CDR3 nucleotides: TGCAGTGCTAGGGACAGCGGCAACTATGGCTACACCTTC. Its translation is CSARDSGNYGYTF.

The V gene is TRBV12-3 or TRBV12-4, the J gene TRBJ2-1; D might be TRBD1 (5 bases). Trimming stripped 7 bases from V and 7 bases from J, with 17 bases between. This CDR3 spans 14 amino acids. CDR3 coding DNA: TGTGCCAGCACCGCGACAGAGGCTCATAATGAGCAGTTCTTC. This translates into CASTATEAHNEQFF.

Note on this clonotype: It may be a read error: a sequence one base away is much more abundant. The V and J genes are TRBV20-1 and TRBJ2-7, with 10 bases matching TRBD2. There are 14 residues in the CDR3. Germline loops: CDR1 DFQATT, CDR2 SNEGSKA (reference sequence). The CDR3, as DNA: TGCAGTGCTAGGGCAGCGGGGGGGCTCTACGTGCAGTACTTC. Encoded protein: CSARAAGGLYVQYF.